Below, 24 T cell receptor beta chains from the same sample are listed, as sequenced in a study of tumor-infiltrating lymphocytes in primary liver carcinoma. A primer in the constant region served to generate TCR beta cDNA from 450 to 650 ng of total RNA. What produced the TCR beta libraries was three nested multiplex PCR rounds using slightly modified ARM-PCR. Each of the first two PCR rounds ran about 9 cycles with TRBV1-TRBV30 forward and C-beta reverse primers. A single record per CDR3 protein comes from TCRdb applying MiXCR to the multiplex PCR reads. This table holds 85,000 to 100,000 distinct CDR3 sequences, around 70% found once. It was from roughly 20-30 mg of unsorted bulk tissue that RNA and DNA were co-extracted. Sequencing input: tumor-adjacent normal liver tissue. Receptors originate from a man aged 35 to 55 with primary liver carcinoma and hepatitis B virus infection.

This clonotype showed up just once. CDR3 loop: CASSMPPGSSYNEQFF. The CDR3 DNA reads as TGCGCCAGCAGTATGCCGCCCGGGAGCTCCTACAATGAGCAGTTCTTC. This chain joins TRBV4-1 and TRBJ2-1; a possible D gene is TRBD2 (6 bases). CDR3 length: 16 residues. Trimming removed 6 bases from V and 0 bases from J, with 15 bases in between. Germline lookup yields CDR1 MGHRA and CDR2 YSYEKL.

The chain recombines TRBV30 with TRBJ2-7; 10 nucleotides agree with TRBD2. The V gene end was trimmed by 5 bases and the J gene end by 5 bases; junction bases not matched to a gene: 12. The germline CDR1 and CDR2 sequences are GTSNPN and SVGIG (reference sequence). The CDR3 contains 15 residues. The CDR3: CAWRSTLAGEDEQYF. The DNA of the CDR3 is TGTGCCTGGCGCTCAACCCTAGCGGGAGAAGACGAGCAGTACTTC.

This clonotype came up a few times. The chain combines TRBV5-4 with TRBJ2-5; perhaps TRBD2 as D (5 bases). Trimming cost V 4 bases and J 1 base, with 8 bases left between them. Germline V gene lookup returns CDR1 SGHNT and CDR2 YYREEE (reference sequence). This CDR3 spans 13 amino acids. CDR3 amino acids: CASSPDFQETQYF. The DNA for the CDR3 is TGTGCCAGCAGCCCGGACTTCCAAGAGACCCAGTACTTC.

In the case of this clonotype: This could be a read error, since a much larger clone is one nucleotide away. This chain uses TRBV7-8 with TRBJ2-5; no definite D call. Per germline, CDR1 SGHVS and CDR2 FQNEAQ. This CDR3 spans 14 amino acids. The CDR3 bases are TGTGCCAGCAGCTTAGGGATCTACCAAGTGACCCAGTACTTC. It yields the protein CASSLGIYQVTQYF.

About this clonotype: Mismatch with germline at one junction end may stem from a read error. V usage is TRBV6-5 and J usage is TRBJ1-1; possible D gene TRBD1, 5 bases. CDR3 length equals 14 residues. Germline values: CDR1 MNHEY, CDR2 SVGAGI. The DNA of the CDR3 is TGTGCCAGCTGTTACGGTGGGGCGAACACTGATGCTTTCTTT. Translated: CASCYGGANTDAFF.

The DNA for the CDR3 is TGTGCCAGCAGTTTATCTAGTTCAGATGAGCAGTTCTTC. This codes for CASSLSSSDEQFF. The chain couples TRBV28 to TRBJ2-1; D is unclear. Germline CDR1 is MDHEN and CDR2 is SYDVKM. The CDR3 length is 13 residues. Trimming shortened V by 1 base and J by 8 bases, and 9 bases separated the two germline ends.

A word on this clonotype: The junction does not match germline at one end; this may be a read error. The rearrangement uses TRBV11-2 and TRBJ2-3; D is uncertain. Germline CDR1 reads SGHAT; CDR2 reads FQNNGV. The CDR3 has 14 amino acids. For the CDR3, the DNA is TGTGCCAGCGGCTTAGAAAGAGGCACAGATATGCAATATTTT. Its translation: CASGLERGTDMQYF.

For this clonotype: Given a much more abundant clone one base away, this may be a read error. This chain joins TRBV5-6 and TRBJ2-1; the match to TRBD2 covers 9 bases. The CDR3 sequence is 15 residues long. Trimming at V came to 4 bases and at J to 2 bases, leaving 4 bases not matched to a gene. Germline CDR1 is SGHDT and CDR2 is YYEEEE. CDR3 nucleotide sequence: TGTGCCAGCAGCATGCTAGCGGGACCCTACAATGAGCAGTTCTTC. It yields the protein CASSMLAGPYNEQFF. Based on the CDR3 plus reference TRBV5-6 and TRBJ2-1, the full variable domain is DAGVTQSPTHLIKTRGQQVTLRCSPKSGHDTVSWYQQALGQGPQFIFQYYEEEERQRGNFPDRFSGHQFPNYSSELNVNALLLGDSALYLCASSMLAGPYNEQFFGPGTRLTVL.

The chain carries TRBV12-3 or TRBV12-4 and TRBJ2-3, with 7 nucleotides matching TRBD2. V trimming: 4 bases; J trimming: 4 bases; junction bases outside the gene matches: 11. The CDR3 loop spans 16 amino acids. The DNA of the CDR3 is TGTGCCAGCAGTTCTCCCGGACTAGAGGGCTCAGATACGCAGTATTTT. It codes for CASSSPGLEGSDTQYF.

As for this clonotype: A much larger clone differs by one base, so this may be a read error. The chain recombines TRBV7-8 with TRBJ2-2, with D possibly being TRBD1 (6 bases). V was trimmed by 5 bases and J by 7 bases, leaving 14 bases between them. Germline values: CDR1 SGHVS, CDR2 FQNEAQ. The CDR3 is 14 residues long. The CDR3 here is CASSPQGYGGELFF. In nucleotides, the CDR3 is TGTGCCAGCAGCCCACAGGGTTACGGCGGGGAGCTGTTTTTT.

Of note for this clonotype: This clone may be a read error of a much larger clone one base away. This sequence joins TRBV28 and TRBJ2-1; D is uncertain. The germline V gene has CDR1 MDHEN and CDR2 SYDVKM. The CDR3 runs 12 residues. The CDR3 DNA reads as TGTGCCAGCAGTGGACCCCTCATGAAGCACTTCTTC. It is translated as CASSGPLMKHFF. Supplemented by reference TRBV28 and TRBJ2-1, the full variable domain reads DVKVTQSSRYLVKRTGEKVFLECVQDMDHENMFWYRQDPGLGLRLIYFSYDVKMKEKGDIPEGYSVSREKKERFSLILESASTNQTSMYLCASSGPLMKHFFGPGTRLTVL.

The CDR3 reads CASSSGEDYGYTF. DNA for the CDR3: TGTGCCAGCAGTTCAGGGGAGGACTATGGCTACACCTTC. The V gene is TRBV28, the J gene TRBJ1-2; maybe TRBD1 (6 bases). The CDR3 contains 13 residues. Germline CDR1 MDHEN, CDR2 SYDVKM. V was cut by 4 bases and J by 3 bases, with 9 bases left in between.

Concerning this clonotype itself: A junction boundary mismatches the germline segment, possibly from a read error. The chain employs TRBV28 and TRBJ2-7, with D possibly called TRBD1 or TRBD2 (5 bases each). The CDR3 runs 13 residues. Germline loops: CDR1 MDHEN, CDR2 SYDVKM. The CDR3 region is CASSLGTVGEQCF. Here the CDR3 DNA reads TGTGCCAGTAGTTTGGGGACGGTGGGAGAGCAATGCTTC.

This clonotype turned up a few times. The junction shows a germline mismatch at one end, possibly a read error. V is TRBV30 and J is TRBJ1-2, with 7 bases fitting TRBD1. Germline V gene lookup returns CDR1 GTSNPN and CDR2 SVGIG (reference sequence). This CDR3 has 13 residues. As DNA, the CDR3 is TGTGTCTGGAGTGTACAGGGGACGTATGGCTACACCTTC. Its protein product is CVWSVQGTYGYTF. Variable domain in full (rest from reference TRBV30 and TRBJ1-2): SQTIHQWPATLVQPVGSPLSLECTVEGTSNPNLYWYRQAAGRGLQLLFYSVGIGQISSEVPQNLSASRPQDRQFILSSKKLLLSDSGFYLCVWSVQGTYGYTFGSGTRLTVV.

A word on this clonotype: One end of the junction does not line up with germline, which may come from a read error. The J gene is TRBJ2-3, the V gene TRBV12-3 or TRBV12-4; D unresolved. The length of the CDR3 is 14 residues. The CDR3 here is CVSSQALSTDTQYF. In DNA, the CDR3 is TGTGTCAGCAGTCAGGCTTTGTCCACAGATACGCAGTATTTT.

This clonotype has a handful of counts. DNA of the CDR3: TGCGCCAGCAGCTTGGGGACAGGAAGTAACTATGGCTACACCTTC. Residues: CASSLGTGSNYGYTF. The chain carries TRBV5-1 and TRBJ1-2; TRBD1 matches at 7 bases. Trimming removed 0 bases from V and 1 base from J; junction bases left unmatched: 3. This CDR3 has 15 amino acids. The germline V gene encodes CDR1 SGHRS and CDR2 YFSETQ.

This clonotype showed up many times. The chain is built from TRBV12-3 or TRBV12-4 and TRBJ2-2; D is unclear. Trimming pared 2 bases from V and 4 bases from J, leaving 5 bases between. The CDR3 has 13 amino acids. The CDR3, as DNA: TGTGCCAGCAGTTTAAGGCTCACCGGGGAGCTGTTTTTT. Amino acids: CASSLRLTGELFF.

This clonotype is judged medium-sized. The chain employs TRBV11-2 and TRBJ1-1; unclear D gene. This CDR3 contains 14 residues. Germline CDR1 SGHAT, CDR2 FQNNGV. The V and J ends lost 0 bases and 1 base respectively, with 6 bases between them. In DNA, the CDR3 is TGTGCCAGCAGCTTAGAATGGGGGAACACTGAAGCTTTCTTT. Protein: CASSLEWGNTEAFF. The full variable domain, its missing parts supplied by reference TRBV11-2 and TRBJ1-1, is EAGVAQSPRYKIIEKRQSVAFWCNPISGHATLYWYQQILGQGPKLLIQFQNNGVVDDSQLPKDRFSAERLKGVDSTLKIQPAKLEDSAVYLCASSLEWGNTEAFFGQGTRLTVV.

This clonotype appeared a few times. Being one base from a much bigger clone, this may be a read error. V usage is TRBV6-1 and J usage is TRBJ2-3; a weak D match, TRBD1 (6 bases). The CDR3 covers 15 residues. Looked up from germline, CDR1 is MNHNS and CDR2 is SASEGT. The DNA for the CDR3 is TGTGCCGGCAGTGAACGGGCAGGGGCCACAGATACGCAGTATTTT. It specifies CAGSERAGATDTQYF.

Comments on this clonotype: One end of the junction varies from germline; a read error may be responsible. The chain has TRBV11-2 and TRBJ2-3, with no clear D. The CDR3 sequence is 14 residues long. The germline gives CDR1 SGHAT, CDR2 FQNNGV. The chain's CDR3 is CTRSLERGTDTQYF. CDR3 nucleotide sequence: TGTACCAGGAGCTTAGAAAGAGGCACAGATACCCAGTATTTT.

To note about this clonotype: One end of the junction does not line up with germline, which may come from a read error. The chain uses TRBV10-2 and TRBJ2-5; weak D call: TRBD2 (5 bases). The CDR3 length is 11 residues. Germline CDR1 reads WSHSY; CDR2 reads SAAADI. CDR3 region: CTSIEGETQYF. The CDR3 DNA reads TGCACCAGCATTGAGGGAGAGACCCAGTACTTC.

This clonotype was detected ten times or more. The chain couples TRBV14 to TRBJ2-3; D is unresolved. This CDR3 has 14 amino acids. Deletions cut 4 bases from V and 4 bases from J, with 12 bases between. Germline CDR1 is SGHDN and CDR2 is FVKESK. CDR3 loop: CASSLSPPADTQYF. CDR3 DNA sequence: TGTGCCAGCAGCCTCTCCCCGCCGGCAGATACGCAGTATTTT.

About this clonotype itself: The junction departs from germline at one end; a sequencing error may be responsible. The CDR3: CASNLVMEEGREQYF. The CDR3 DNA follows: TGTGCCAGCAACTTAGTGATGGAGGAGGGGCGCGAGCAATACTTC. The genes are TRBV11-2 and TRBJ2-7; D is perhaps TRBD2 (6 bases). CDR1 is SGHAT, CDR2 FQNNGV, per germline. The CDR3 covers 15 residues.

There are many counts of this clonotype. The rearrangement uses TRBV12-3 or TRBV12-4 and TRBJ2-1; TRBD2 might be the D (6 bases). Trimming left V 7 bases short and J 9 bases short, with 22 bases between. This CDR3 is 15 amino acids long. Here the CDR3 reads CASTTSLSGFSEQFF. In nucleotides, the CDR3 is TGTGCCAGCACTACTAGCCTGAGTGGTTTCTCTGAGCAGTTCTTC.